A single sample gave rise to the 5 T cell receptor beta chains below, sequenced in a study of blood T cells in healthy people across ages. Alongside a J-beta primer mix, a sample-barcoded 5' primer served in a second PCR lasting 7 to 11 cycles. Each CDR3 protein is one row after TCRdb ran MiXCR on the 5' RACE reads. Among about 1.4 million distinct CDR3 sequences listed, around 59% were seen once. Sequenced material: blood. The origin of the receptors is a man aged 18 to 30 in good health.

This chain connects TRBV6-2 or TRBV6-3 to TRBJ2-1, with D perhaps TRBD1 or TRBD2 (5 bases each). Germline V gene data show CDR1 as MNHEY and CDR2 as SVGEGT. V was cut by 6 bases and J by 6 bases, with 18 bases left in between. The CDR3 contains 15 residues. The DNA of the CDR3 is TGTGCCAGCAGCCCCGTGGGGGAATTGTCCAATGAGCAGTTCTTC. The encoded protein is CASSPVGELSNEQFF.

This clonotype came up a few times. The chain couples TRBV4-1 to TRBJ2-1, with 8 bases that match TRBD2. V was clipped by 3 bases and J by 4 bases; unmatched bases: 5. The CDR3 extends over 15 amino acids. CDR1 and CDR2 (germline): MGHRA, YSYEKL. In DNA form, the CDR3 reads TGCGCCAGCAGCCAGCCTAGCGGGTTGTACAATGAGCAGTTCTTC. It specifies CASSQPSGLYNEQFF.

This rearrangement joins TRBV12-3 or TRBV12-4 to TRBJ2-1, with TRBD2 identical over 14 bases. CDR3 length: 17 amino acids. The V and J ends lost 4 bases and 10 bases, in that order; junction bases with no gene match: 12. The CDR3 coding sequence is TGTGCCAGCAGTTCTCCTCTGACTAGCGGGGGGGTTGGGGAGCAGTTCTTC. Its translation is CASSSPLTSGGVGEQFF.

V and J are TRBV28 and TRBJ2-1, with 8 nucleotides matching TRBD2. From germline, CDR1 is MDHEN and CDR2 SYDVKM. CDR3 length: 20 amino acids. J lost 6 bases, V lost 10 bases, and 29 bases had no gene match. Written as DNA, the CDR3 is TGTGCCATCATCCTAGGAAACGGGAGGGGTAGCGGCCCCTTAGGCAATGAGCAGTTCTTC. Translated: CAIILGNGRGSGPLGNEQFF.

The sample holds a few counts of this clonotype. This chain joins TRBV2 and TRBJ2-1; 11 nucleotides match TRBD2. The CDR3 runs 17 residues. V was pared by 8 bases and J by 6 bases, with 15 bases of the junction left unmatched. Per germline, CDR1 SNHLY and CDR2 FYNNEI. CDR3 loop: CASPPSFSGRAFNEQFF. The DNA of the CDR3 is TGTGCCAGCCCCCCCTCCTTTAGCGGGAGGGCCTTCAATGAGCAGTTCTTC.